The 27 T cell receptor beta chains below come from one sample, sequenced in a study of T cell repertoires in cytomegalovirus infection. TCRdb ran MiXCR on the reads and lists one entry per CDR3 protein. In the table there are 100,000 or so distinct CDR3 sequences, under 55% of which are singletons. These TCRs' antigens remain unknown. This material consisted of CD8+ T cells from cultured PBMCs, taken from culture after CMV antigen stimulation. These receptors were collected from a human donor in good health (CMV status not recorded). Some clones in this sample may be carry-over from other donors' samples.

This clonotype was found a few times. This chain connects TRBV9 to TRBJ2-1, with TRBD2 matching 9 bases. Trimming at V came to 4 bases and at J to 2 bases, leaving 4 bases not matched to a gene. CDR1 is SGDLS and CDR2 is YYNGEE in the germline V gene. The CDR3 has 15 residues. The CDR3 DNA is TGTGCCAGCAGCCCTAGCGGGGACACCTACAATGAGCAGTTCTTC. Protein product: CASSPSGDTYNEQFF.

CDR3 DNA sequence: TGTGCCAGCAGCCCATTTGGGGGCCTGACCATAACTGAAGCTTTCTTT. It specifies CASSPFGGLTITEAFF. The V call is TRBV28, the J call TRBJ1-1, with D perhaps TRBD1 (6 bases). This CDR3 has 16 residues. V was shortened by 6 bases and J by 5 bases, with 22 bases between the two germline ends. The germline CDR1 and CDR2 sequences are MDHEN and SYDVKM.

This chain connects TRBV7-9 to TRBJ1-2, with D possibly TRBD1 on 5 matching bases. Trimming stripped 2 bases from V and 3 bases from J, with 10 bases between. The CDR3 is 14 amino acids. Per the germline V gene, CDR1 is SEHNR and CDR2 is FQNEAQ (reference sequence). CDR3 protein: CASSLPGLDYGYTF. The CDR3 nucleotides read TGTGCCAGCAGCTTACCAGGGCTGGACTATGGCTACACCTTC.

This chain uses TRBV7-6 with TRBJ1-1; 7 bases are a match to TRBD1. This CDR3 is built from 15 residues. In germline, CDR1 is SGHVS, CDR2 FNYEAQ. V lost 5 bases to trimming and J lost 1 base; unmatched junction nucleotides: 7. As DNA, the CDR3 is TGTGCCAGCAGCGCTGACAGGGCCGGGAACACTGAAGCTTTCTTT. Its protein product is CASSADRAGNTEAFF. The complete variable domain, with remaining parts taken from reference TRBV7-6 and TRBJ1-1, reads GAGVSQSPRYKVTKRGQDVALRCDPISGHVSLYWYRQALGQGPEFLTYFNYEAQQDKSGLPNDRFSAERPEGSISTLTIQRTEQRDSAMYRCASSADRAGNTEAFFGQGTRLTVV.

This clonotype was seen more than once but under ten times. This chain connects TRBV6-5 to TRBJ2-3, with D perhaps matching TRBD2 (5 bases). Germline V CDR1 and CDR2: MNHEY, SVGAGI. V dropped 3 bases and J dropped 1 base, with 5 bases sitting between them. The CDR3 loop spans 13 amino acids. The CDR3 sequence: CASSYSGTDTQYF. The DNA of the CDR3 is TGTGCCAGCAGTTATAGCGGCACAGATACGCAGTATTTT.

This clonotype was seen more than once but under ten times. V and J are TRBV28 and TRBJ1-4; 9 bases map to TRBD1. The CDR3 runs to 14 residues. V lost 4 bases to trimming and J lost 5 bases; unmatched junction nucleotides: 2. From germline, CDR1 is MDHEN and CDR2 SYDVKM. The CDR3, as DNA: TGTGCCAGCAGTTCAACAGGGGGCAATGAAAAACTGTTTTTT. Residues: CASSSTGGNEKLFF.

This clonotype showed up many times. The chain is built from TRBV7-7 and TRBJ2-7; 7 nucleotides align to TRBD1. With V trimmed by 4 bases and J by 1 base, 1 base remained unmatched. The CDR3 sequence is 13 residues long. Germline V gene lookup returns CDR1 SSHAT and CDR2 FNYEAQ (reference sequence). This chain's CDR3 is CASSSGQSYEQYF. In DNA form, the CDR3 reads TGTGCCAGCAGCTCGGGACAGTCCTACGAGCAGTACTTC. Together with reference TRBV7-7 and TRBJ2-7, the CDR3 gives the full variable domain: GAGVSQSPRYKVTKRGQDVTLRCDPISSHATLYWYQQALGQGPEFLTYFNYEAQPDKSGLPSDRFSAERPEGSISTLTIQRTEQRDSAMYRCASSSGQSYEQYFGPGTRLTVT.

This clonotype was picked up a small number of times. This chain uses TRBV6-5 with TRBJ1-5, with D possibly TRBD1 on 5 matching bases. CDR3 size: 14 residues. Trimming stripped 5 bases from V and 1 base from J, with 9 bases between. CDR1 is MNHEY, CDR2 SVGAGI, per germline. CDR3 nucleotide sequence: TGTGCCAGCAGTCAGACAGTCAGCAATCAGCCCCAGCATTTT. This sequence encodes CASSQTVSNQPQHF.

The chain has TRBV6-5 and TRBJ2-7; perhaps D is TRBD1 or TRBD2 (6 bases each). The V gene's germline CDR1 is MNHEY and CDR2 SVGAGI. The CDR3 sequence is 14 residues long. Trimming took off 5 bases at V and 5 bases at J, with 16 bases between the two ends. The CDR3 region has the DNA TGTGCCAGCAGTCTGGACAGCACGGGGGACGAGCAGTACTTC. It encodes CASSLDSTGDEQYF.

The chain employs TRBV11-2 and TRBJ2-3, with D perhaps matching TRBD2 (6 bases). Germline loops: CDR1 SGHAT, CDR2 FQNNGV. Trimming removed 7 bases at V and 2 bases at J, with 22 bases between. The CDR3 length is 17 residues. The CDR3 reads CASTLARDSEPTDTQYF. CDR3 in DNA: TGTGCCAGCACCCTAGCACGGGACTCCGAACCCACAGATACGCAGTATTTT.

This rearrangement joins TRBV19 to TRBJ1-5; no reliable D call. Germline values: CDR1 LNHDA, CDR2 SQIVND (reference sequence). CDR3 size: 15 residues. Trimming stripped 2 bases from V and 0 bases from J, with 8 bases between. CDR3 bases: TGTGCCAGTAGTATAAATGCATTTAGCAATCAGCCCCAGCATTTT. Translated: CASSINAFSNQPQHF.

This rearrangement joins TRBV11-3 to TRBJ2-2; D call uncertain. V dropped 4 bases and J dropped 4 bases, with 7 bases sitting between them. The CDR3 has 13 amino acids. Looked up from germline, CDR1 is SGHNT and CDR2 is YENEEA. The CDR3 reads CASSYEFTGELFF. The CDR3 DNA sequence: TGTGCCAGCAGCTACGAATTCACCGGGGAGCTGTTTTTT.

This clonotype was observed a handful of times. This rearrangement joins TRBV7-6 to TRBJ1-1; tentative D call: TRBD1 (5 bases). Germline V CDR1 and CDR2: SGHVS, FNYEAQ. The CDR3 runs 16 residues. Trimming cost V 3 bases and J 0 bases, with 14 bases left between them. The CDR3 DNA follows: TGTGCCAGCAGCTTGCCGACAGAGGGAATGAACACTGAAGCTTTCTTT. Translating it yields CASSLPTEGMNTEAFF.

This clonotype has more than one count but fewer than ten. The genes are TRBV12-3 or TRBV12-4 and TRBJ2-1; D is unclear. The CDR3 has 13 residues. The germline V and J ends were trimmed by 3 bases and 5 bases, with 8 bases remaining between them. The CDR3 loop is CASSFNFDNEQFF. The CDR3 DNA is TGTGCCAGCAGTTTTAACTTCGACAATGAGCAGTTCTTC.

This clonotype was recorded many times. This chain joins TRBV7-9 and TRBJ2-5, with D unresolved. With 5 bases removed from V and 0 bases from J, the gap between germline ends came to 13 bases. The germline V gene has CDR1 SEHNR and CDR2 FQNEAQ (reference sequence). The CDR3 length is 15 residues. The CDR3 here is CASSPPPRDQETQYF. The CDR3 coding sequence is TGTGCCAGCAGCCCACCCCCTAGAGACCAAGAGACCCAGTACTTC.

The chain links TRBV28 to TRBJ1-1; TRBD1 agrees at 8 bases. Looked up from germline, CDR1 is MDHEN and CDR2 is SYDVKM. The CDR3 covers 12 residues. The junction had 7 bases not matched to a gene; V was cut back by 11 bases and J by 5 bases. The DNA of the CDR3 is TGTGCCGCGCTGACAGGGGTTACTGAAGCTTTCTTT. Encoded protein: CAALTGVTEAFF.

This clonotype was seen more than once but under ten times. The rearrangement links TRBV6-6 to TRBJ1-2; possibly TRBD1 for D (5 bases). This CDR3 comprises 16 residues. V was trimmed by 6 bases and J by 3 bases, leaving 20 bases between them. CDR1 is MNHNY and CDR2 is SVGAGI in the germline V gene (reference sequence). DNA of the CDR3: TGTGCCAGCAGCCGGGCGCCGGGACCGTCCCACTATGGCTACACCTTC. It specifies CASSRAPGPSHYGYTF.

The chain employs TRBV4-1 and TRBJ1-1; a possible D gene is TRBD1 (5 bases). Germline-derived CDR1 and CDR2 are MGHRA and YSYEKL. Trimming pared 1 base from V and 10 bases from J, leaving 10 bases between. The CDR3 runs to 12 residues. The CDR3 DNA reads as TGCGCCAGCAGCCAAGTACCAGGGATAGCTTTCTTT. The encoded protein is CASSQVPGIAFF.

The chain carries TRBV5-4 and TRBJ1-1; D gene ambiguous. Trimming stripped 0 bases from V and 5 bases from J, with 8 bases between. This CDR3 region has 13 residues. Germline CDR1 SGHNT, CDR2 YYREEE (reference sequence). The DNA for the CDR3 is TGTGCCAGCAGCTTGGGGGATATGACTGAAGCTTTCTTT. It translates to CASSLGDMTEAFF.

This clonotype was recorded at least ten times. The J gene is TRBJ2-2, the V gene TRBV12-3 or TRBV12-4; no clear D. V was clipped by 2 bases and J by 1 base, with 2 bases between them. This CDR3 contains 13 residues. The CDR3, as DNA: TGTGCCAGCAGTTTATGGAACACCGGGGAGCTGTTTTTT. It codes for CASSLWNTGELFF.

The sample holds a few counts of this clonotype. V is TRBV15 and J is TRBJ2-5, with D perhaps matching TRBD2 (6 bases). Trimming removed 3 bases from V and 5 bases from J, with 19 bases in between. Germline V gene sequence: CDR1 LNHNV, CDR2 YYDKDF (reference sequence). This CDR3 has 16 residues. In nucleotides, the CDR3 is TGTGCCACCAGCAGTCCTATGGGCTCGGGGGAGGAGACCCAGTACTTC. Translated, it gives CATSSPMGSGEETQYF. Combining the CDR3 with reference TRBV15 and TRBJ2-5 gives the whole variable domain DAMVIQNPRYQVTQFGKPVTLSCSQTLNHNVMYWYQQKSSQAPKLLFHYYDKDFNNEADTPDNFQSRRPNTSFCFLDIRSPGLGDTAMYLCATSSPMGSGEETQYFGPGTRLLVL.

The sample holds a few counts of this clonotype. This sequence joins TRBV7-2 and TRBJ2-3; 8 bases are a match to TRBD2. The CDR3 length is 14 residues. CDR1 and CDR2 (germline): SGHTA, FQGNSA. J was trimmed by 1 base and V by 5 bases; bases with no gene match: 2. CDR3 coding DNA: TGTGCCAGCAGCGAGCGGGGGCGCACAGATACGCAGTATTTT. As protein: CASSERGRTDTQYF.

Many counts were recorded for this clonotype. V and J are TRBV7-9 and TRBJ2-5, with D unclear. The CDR3 sequence is 12 residues long. V lost 3 bases, J lost 5 bases, and 7 bases lay in between. Germline V CDR1 and CDR2: SEHNR, FQNEAQ (reference sequence). Here the CDR3 reads CASSFNGETQYF. DNA of the CDR3: TGTGCCAGCAGCTTCAACGGGGAGACCCAGTACTTC. The variable domain in full, completed from reference TRBV7-9 and TRBJ2-5, reads DTGVSQNPRHKITKRGQNVTFRCDPISEHNRLYWYRQTLGQGPEFLTYFQNEAQLEKSRLLSDRFSAERPKGSFSTLEIQRTEQGDSAMYLCASSFNGETQYFGPGTRLLVL.

The rearrangement joins TRBV27 to TRBJ2-7, with D possibly TRBD1 on 5 matching bases. CDR1 is MNHEY, CDR2 SMNVEV, per germline (reference sequence). The CDR3 has 12 residues. V lost 6 bases, J lost 6 bases, and 12 bases lay in between. The CDR3 protein is CASSESQGEQYF. CDR3 coding DNA: TGTGCCAGCAGCGAAAGCCAGGGCGAGCAGTACTTC.

CDR3 amino acids: CASSEGPPGTSGGYEQYF. CDR3 DNA: TGTGCCAGCAGTGAAGGGCCCCCTGGGACTAGCGGAGGTTACGAGCAGTACTTC. The V call is TRBV2, the J call TRBJ2-7; 11 bases align to TRBD2. V lost 1 base to trimming and J lost 4 bases; unmatched junction nucleotides: 12. CDR1 SNHLY and CDR2 FYNNEI come from the germline V gene. The CDR3 length is 18 residues.

In its sample, this clonotype was seen a few times. The V gene is TRBV7-6, the J gene TRBJ2-2; D not certain. V was clipped by 4 bases and J by 4 bases, with 10 bases between them. From germline, CDR1 is SGHVS and CDR2 FNYEAQ. This CDR3 is 14 amino acids long. The CDR3 spells CASSSLAATGELFF. The CDR3 region has the DNA TGTGCCAGCAGCTCGCTGGCGGCCACCGGGGAGCTGTTTTTT.

This chain links TRBV28 with TRBJ2-1; no definite D call. In germline, CDR1 is MDHEN, CDR2 SYDVKM. The CDR3 is 10 residues long. With 3 bases removed from V and 9 bases from J, the gap between germline ends came to 3 bases. CDR3 region: CASSFPEQFF. Here the CDR3 DNA reads TGTGCCAGCAGTTTTCCTGAGCAGTTCTTC.